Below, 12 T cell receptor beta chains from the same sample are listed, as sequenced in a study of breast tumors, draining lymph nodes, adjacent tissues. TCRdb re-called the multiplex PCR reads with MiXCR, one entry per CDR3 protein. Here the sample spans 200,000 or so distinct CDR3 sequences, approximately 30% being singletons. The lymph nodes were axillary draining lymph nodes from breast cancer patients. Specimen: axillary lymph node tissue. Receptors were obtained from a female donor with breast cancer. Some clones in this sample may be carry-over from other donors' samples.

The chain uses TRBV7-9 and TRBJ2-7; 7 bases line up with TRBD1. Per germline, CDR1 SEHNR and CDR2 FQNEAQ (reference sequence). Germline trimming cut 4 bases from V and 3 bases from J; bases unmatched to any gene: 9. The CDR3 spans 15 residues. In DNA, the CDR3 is TGTGCCAGCAGCTCTACTCAAGGGACAGTCTACGAGCAGTACTTC. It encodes CASSSTQGTVYEQYF.

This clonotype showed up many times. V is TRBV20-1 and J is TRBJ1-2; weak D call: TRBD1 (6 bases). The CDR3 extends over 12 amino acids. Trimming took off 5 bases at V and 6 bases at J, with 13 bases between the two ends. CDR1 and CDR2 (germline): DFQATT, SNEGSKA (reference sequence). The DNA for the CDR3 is TGCAGTGCTCAGGACAGTTGGGATGGCTACACCTTC. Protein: CSAQDSWDGYTF.

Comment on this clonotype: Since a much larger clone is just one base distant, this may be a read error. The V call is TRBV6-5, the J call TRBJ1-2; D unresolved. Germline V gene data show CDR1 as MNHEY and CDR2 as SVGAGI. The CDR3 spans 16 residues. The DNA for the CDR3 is TGTGCCAGCACTCGCGCCCCGGGAAACAATAACTATGGCTGCACCTTC. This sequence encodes CASTRAPGNNNYGCTF.

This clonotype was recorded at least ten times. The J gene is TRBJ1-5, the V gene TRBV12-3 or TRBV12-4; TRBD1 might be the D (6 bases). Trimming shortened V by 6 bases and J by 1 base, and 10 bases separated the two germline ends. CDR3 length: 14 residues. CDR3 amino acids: CASRNDRSNQPQHF. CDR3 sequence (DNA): TGTGCCAGCAGAAACGACAGGAGCAATCAGCCCCAGCATTTT.

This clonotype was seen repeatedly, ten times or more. DNA for the CDR3: TGTGCCAGCAGCCCCTGGGAGAGAGCTGGCTACACCTTC. Translating it yields CASSPWERAGYTF. The rearrangement uses TRBV7-9 and TRBJ1-2; D remains unclear. The CDR3 sequence is 13 residues long. Trimming cost V 5 bases and J 7 bases, with 14 bases left between them. Germline V gene lookup returns CDR1 SEHNR and CDR2 FQNEAQ (reference sequence).

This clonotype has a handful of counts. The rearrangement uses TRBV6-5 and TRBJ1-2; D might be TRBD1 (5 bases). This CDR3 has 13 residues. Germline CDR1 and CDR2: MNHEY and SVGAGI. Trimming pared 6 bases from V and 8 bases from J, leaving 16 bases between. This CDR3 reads CASSPRQRQGYTF. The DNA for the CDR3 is TGTGCCAGCAGCCCCCGACAGCGGCAAGGCTACACCTTC.

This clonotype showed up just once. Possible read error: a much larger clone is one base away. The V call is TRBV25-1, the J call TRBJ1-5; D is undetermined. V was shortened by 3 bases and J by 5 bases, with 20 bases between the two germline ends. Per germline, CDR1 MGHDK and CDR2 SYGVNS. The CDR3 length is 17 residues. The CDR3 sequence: CASSEDTCRTSYQPQHF. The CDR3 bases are TGTGCCAGCAGTGAGGATACGTGTAGGACCAGCTATCAGCCCCAGCATTTT.

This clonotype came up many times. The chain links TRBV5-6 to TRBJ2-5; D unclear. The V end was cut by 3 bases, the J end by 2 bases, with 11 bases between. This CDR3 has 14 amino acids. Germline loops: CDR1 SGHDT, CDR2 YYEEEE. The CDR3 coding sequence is TGTGCCAGCAGCTCCTTTGGCCTACAAGAGACCCAGTACTTC. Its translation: CASSSFGLQETQYF.

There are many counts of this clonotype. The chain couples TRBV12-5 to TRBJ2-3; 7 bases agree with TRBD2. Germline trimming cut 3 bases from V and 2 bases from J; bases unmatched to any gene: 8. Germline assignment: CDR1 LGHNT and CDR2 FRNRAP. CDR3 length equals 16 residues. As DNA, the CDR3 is TGTGCTAGTGGTTTTAGTTGGCGGGAGACCACAGATACGCAGTATTTT. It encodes CASGFSWRETTDTQYF.

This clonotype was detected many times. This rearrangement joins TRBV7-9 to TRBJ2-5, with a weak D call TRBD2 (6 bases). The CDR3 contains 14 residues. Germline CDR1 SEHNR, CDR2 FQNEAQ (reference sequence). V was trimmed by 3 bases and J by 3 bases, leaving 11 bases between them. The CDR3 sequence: CASSLREAEETQYF. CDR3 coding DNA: TGTGCCAGCAGCTTGAGGGAGGCGGAAGAGACCCAGTACTTC.

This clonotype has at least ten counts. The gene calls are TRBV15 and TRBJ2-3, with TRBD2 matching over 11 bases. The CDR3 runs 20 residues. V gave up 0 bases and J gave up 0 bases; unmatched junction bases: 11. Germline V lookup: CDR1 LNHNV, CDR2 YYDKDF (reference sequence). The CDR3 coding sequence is TGTGCCACCAGCAGAGATCAACTAGCGGGAGTCCGGGGGAGCACAGATACGCAGTATTTT. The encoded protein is CATSRDQLAGVRGSTDTQYF.

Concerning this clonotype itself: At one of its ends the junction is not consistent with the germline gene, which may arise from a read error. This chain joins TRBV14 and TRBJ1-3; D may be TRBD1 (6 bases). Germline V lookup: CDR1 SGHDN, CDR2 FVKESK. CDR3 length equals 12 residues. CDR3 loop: CASSQTRDTTYF. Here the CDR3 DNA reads TGTGCCAGCAGCCAAACTCGGGACACCACATATTTT. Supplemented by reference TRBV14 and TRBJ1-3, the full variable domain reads EAGVTQFPSHSVIEKGQTVTLRCDPISGHDNLYWYRRVMGKEIKFLLHFVKESKQDESGMPNNRFLAERTGGTYSTLKVQPAELEDSGVYFCASSQTRDTTYFGEGSWLTVV.